This is a list of T cell receptor beta chains from one sample in a study of T cell responses to AZD1222 COVID-19 vaccine. Profiling relied on immunoSEQ multiplex PCR, and the TCRdb table lists in-frame clones only, not all of them. The repertoire holds roughly 53,000 clones, less than 85% seen once, with over 25% in the top ten. Sequenced here: peripheral blood, sampled on day 0 of AZD1222 vaccination. These receptors were collected from an adult in good health. Each CDR3 is given without its conserved first and last residue. D genes are given only for firm matches.

v_call	j_call	d_call	cdr3_aa
TRBV19	TRBJ1-1	-	ASSWGAGEAF
TRBV24-1	TRBJ2-7	-	ATSDKGTASYEQY
TRBV2	TRBJ2-2	-	ASSEGVTGELF
TRBV19	TRBJ2-7	-	ASSIGRTYEQY
TRBV9	TRBJ2-7	TRBD2	ASSVGLAEVEQY
TRBV7-9	TRBJ2-5	-	ASSLGRARDQY
TRBV30	TRBJ1-4	-	AWTPGHEPEKLF
TRBV28	TRBJ1-6	TRBD1	ASSLDRGLGFTLH
TRBV19	TRBJ2-2	-	ASSIGFPLTNTGELF
TRBV7-2	TRBJ2-7	TRBD2	ASSSFAGGLNEQY
TRBV5-4	TRBJ2-7	TRBD1	ASSLDRGQDEQY
TRBV29-1	TRBJ1-1	-	SGSRDQGEAF
TRBV11-2	TRBJ2-7	-	ASSLVYRAGPLYEQY
TRBV7-9	TRBJ1-1	TRBD1	ASTTTGGIEAF
TRBV5-1	TRBJ1-1	-	ASSYGLEAF
TRBV4-3	TRBJ2-7	TRBD1	ASSQDISPDRSYEQY
TRBV21-1	TRBJ1-2	-	ASSKADRGEKGYT
TRBV4-3	TRBJ1-1	-	ASSQYPFTEAF
TRBV5-6	TRBJ2-3	TRBD1	ASSLDGQGYTDTQY
TRBV18	TRBJ1-6	-	ASSPQSSYNSPLH
TRBV28	TRBJ1-1	-	ASTPGVGAF
TRBV15	TRBJ2-1	-	ATSRAETKNNEQF
TRBV23-1	TRBJ2-3	TRBD1	ASSLGVGGRADTQY
TRBV4-1	TRBJ2-1	-	ASSQWRVDNEQF
TRBV11-2	TRBJ1-5	-	ASSLRVGGNQPQH
TRBV7-2	TRBJ1-1	-	ASSLVGQPEMNTEAF
TRBV30	TRBJ2-1	TRBD2	AWSVGLLAGYEQF
TRBV6-1	TRBJ1-1	-	ASSERMNTEAF
TRBV6-4	TRBJ1-1	TRBD1	ASRPLDRGSRDNTEAF